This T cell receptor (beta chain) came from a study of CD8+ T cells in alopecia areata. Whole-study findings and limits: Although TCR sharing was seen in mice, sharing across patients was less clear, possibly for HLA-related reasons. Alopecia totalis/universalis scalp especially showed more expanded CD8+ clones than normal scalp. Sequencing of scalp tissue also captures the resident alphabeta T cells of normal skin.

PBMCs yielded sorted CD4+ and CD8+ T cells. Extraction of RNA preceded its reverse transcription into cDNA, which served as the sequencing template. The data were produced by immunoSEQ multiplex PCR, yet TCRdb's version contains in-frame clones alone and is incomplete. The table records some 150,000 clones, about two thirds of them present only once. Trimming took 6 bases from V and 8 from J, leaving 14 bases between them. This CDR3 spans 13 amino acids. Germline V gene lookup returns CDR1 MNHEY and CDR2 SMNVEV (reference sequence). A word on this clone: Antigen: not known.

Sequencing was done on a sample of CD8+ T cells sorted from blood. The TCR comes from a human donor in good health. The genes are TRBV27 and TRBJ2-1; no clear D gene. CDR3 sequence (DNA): TGTGCCAGCAGCATCAAAGGTGGCTATGAGCAGTTCTTC. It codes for CASSIKGGYEQFF.